This T cell receptor beta chain was sequenced during a study of cytomegalovirus exposure and HLA in healthy donors. The PCR contained 60 Vbeta and 13 Jbeta primers. The repertoire was sequenced with immunoSEQ multiplex PCR; TCRdb's copy has only in-frame clones and lacks some. The sample includes 150,000 to 200,000 clones, about nine tenths of them seen just once. The CDR3 has 15 amino acids. Germline CDR1 is SGHDT and CDR2 is YYEEEE. The junction had 4 bases not matched to a gene; V was cut back by 0 bases and J by 2 bases. As to this clone: Antigen specificity is unknown.

The study, taken as a whole, reports: Later analysis suggested most CMV-associated TCR beta chains were HLA-restricted. Later work found that TCR association rates differed between HLA loci; DRB1 had the most and HLA-C the fewest.

The sequence derives from a boy aged 2 to 10 in good health and CMV-seronegative. Source material: PBMCs. The V gene is TRBV5-6, the J gene TRBJ2-5, with 7 bases that match TRBD1. CDR3: CASSLDGRGQETQYF. For the CDR3, the DNA is TGTGCCAGCAGCTTGGATGGCAGGGGGCAAGAGACCCAGTACTTC.